This TCR beta chain originates from a study of beta chain features in type 1 diabetes. Study-wide points: Sampled from patients, naive, central memory and Treg TCRB repertoires appeared more similar than those sampled from healthy donors. More deletions and fewer insertions at VDJ junctions were seen in type 1 diabetes patients. All four CD4+ subsets of Type 1 diabetes patients contained TCRB CDR3s that were moderately but significantly shorter.

Sorting gave populations that all exceeded 98% purity. Only a few counts were recorded for this clone. Its cognate antigen is unknown. Germline V gives CDR1 SGHTA, CDR2 FQGNSA. The CDR3 contains 14 residues. The V gene end was trimmed by 4 bases and the J gene end by 4 bases; junction bases not matched to a gene: 5. Sequencing targeted expressed TCRB transcripts, as all isolated RNA had been reverse transcribed. Measured with immunoSEQ multiplex PCR; TCRdb has only the in-frame clones, and not every one. There are roughly 300,000 clones in the sample; approximately 9.7% occur only once, and around 1% lies in the top ten.

The source material was central memory CD4+ T cells from blood. The chain has TRBV7-2 and TRBJ2-5; 8 bases map to TRBD2. This receptor was obtained from a man aged 25-45 years with type 1 diabetes. For the CDR3, the DNA is TGTGCCAGCAGCTCCGGACTAGCAGGAGAGACCCAGTACTTC. This translates into CASSSGLAGETQYF.